Presented here are 2 T cell receptor beta chains from one specimen sequenced in a study of cytomegalovirus exposure and HLA in healthy donors. PCR was performed using 60 Vbeta and 13 Jbeta primers. This table comes from immunoSEQ multiplex PCR, and its TCRdb copy is limited to in-frame clones, with some not included. The sample has approximately 150,000 clones, roughly 84% seen once. The specimen sequenced was PBMCs. Every receptor here comes from a man aged 25-45 years in good health and CMV-seropositive.

This chain connects TRBV5-1 to TRBJ2-3; 12 bases align to TRBD2. With V trimmed by 4 bases and J by 3 bases, 6 bases remained unmatched. Germline CDR1 and CDR2: SGHRS and YFSETQ. CDR3 length: 16 amino acids. CDR3 DNA sequence: TGCGCCAGCAGCACTCGACTAGCGGGAGTGACAGATACGCAGTATTTT. It encodes CASSTRLAGVTDTQYF.

The chain recombines TRBV15 with TRBJ2-1; no reliable D call. The germline V gene encodes CDR1 LNHNV and CDR2 YYDKDF (reference sequence). The CDR3 loop spans 16 amino acids. Trimming shortened V by 1 base and J by 6 bases, and 16 bases separated the two germline ends. CDR3 DNA sequence: TGTGCCACCAGCAGAGGAGGTGGAGTTCGAGGCAATGAGCAGTTCTTC. This encodes CATSRGGGVRGNEQFF.